The 4 T cell receptor beta chains presented below share a single source sample, sequenced in a study of blood T cell repertoires in COVID-19. Data came from immunoSEQ multiplex PCR; TCRdb stores just in-frame clones and leaves some out. The sample comprises tens of thousands of clones, under 90% of which are singletons, and 1.1% to 1.5% rests with the top ten. What was sequenced was peripheral blood. The source is a man in his fifties or sixties with acute or convalescent COVID-19.

The chain couples TRBV5-1 to TRBJ1-6; D unresolved. The CDR3 has 14 amino acids. Trimming removed 4 bases at V and 1 base at J, with 6 bases between. Germline CDR1 and CDR2: SGHRS and YFSETQ. The DNA of the CDR3 is TGCGCCAGCAGCCGAGATTCCTATAATTCACCCCTCCACTTT. This gives the protein CASSRDSYNSPLHF.

The rearrangement joins TRBV10-2 to TRBJ2-3; 7 nucleotides line up with TRBD1. The CDR3 extends over 16 amino acids. J was trimmed by 2 bases and V by 4 bases; bases with no gene match: 9. The germline V gene encodes CDR1 WSHSY and CDR2 SAAADI. This CDR3 reads CASSGNRGPPTDTQYF. The CDR3 coding sequence is TGCGCCAGCAGTGGTAACAGGGGACCCCCCACAGATACGCAGTATTTT.

This chain joins TRBV11-2 and TRBJ1-5, with unresolved D. Trimming shortened V by 5 bases and J by 2 bases, and 13 bases separated the two germline ends. In germline, CDR1 is SGHAT, CDR2 FQNNGV. CDR3 size: 15 residues. CDR3 coding DNA: TGTGCCAGCAGCCCGATTAATTCAGGCAATCAGCCCCAGCATTTT. This gives the protein CASSPINSGNQPQHF.

The chain links TRBV12-5 to TRBJ2-5; 7 positions match TRBD1. Germline V gene lookup returns CDR1 LGHNT and CDR2 FRNRAP. With 2 bases clipped from V and 3 bases from J, the junction kept 6 bases outside the gene matches. The CDR3 covers 15 residues. CDR3 loop: CASGLLGQQKETQYF. DNA of the CDR3: TGTGCTAGTGGTTTGCTGGGACAGCAGAAAGAGACCCAGTACTTC.